A selection of T cell receptor beta chains follows, all from one sample in a study of blood T cell repertoires in COVID-19. Repertoires were generated with immunoSEQ multiplex PCR, while TCRdb's copy carries only in-frame clones and drops some. The sample has 150,000 to 180,000 clones, 75% to 90% seen once. The sequencing input was peripheral blood. These receptor sequences come from a woman aged 40 to 50 with acute or convalescent COVID-19. CDR3s leave out the opening cysteine and the closing phenylalanine or tryptophan. The D gene is left open where the match is weak.

V gene	D gene	CDR3 protein
TRBV5-8	.	ASSLRWGREGSRGYGYT
TRBV27	.	ASSLQGDQPQH
TRBV7-9	TRBD1	ASSAPTGMGTGELF
TRBV15	.	ATSKYRVEKLF
TRBV2	.	ASSERVQQTSEAF
TRBV6-5	.	ASSWGASYEQY
TRBV7-2	TRBD1	ASSRMDRDTDEQY
TRBV18	TRBD1	ASSPGQGSFSPLH
TRBV10-3	TRBD1	AISDSGTGGSYEQY
TRBV18	.	ASCEIRNTEAF
TRBV5-6	.	ASSNLAYEQF
TRBV5-6	.	ASRGSSLPRNEQF
TRBV7-3	TRBD1	ASSQGANTEAF
TRBV6-6	TRBD1	ASSLDRGRDYGYT
TRBV3-1/TRBV3-2	.	ASSQDSGEDQPQH
TRBV5-5	TRBD1	ASSHLGQMNTEAF
TRBV6-1	.	ASSEAVEQETQY
TRBV7-9	.	ASSSAGASTDTQY
TRBV24-1	TRBD1	ATSDTGQGISGELF
TRBV15	TRBD2	ATSRDSGGLAFADTQY
TRBV28	.	ASSTNREPNQPQH
TRBV5-1	.	ASSTDSPYNEQF
TRBV29-1	TRBD1	SVDWKTGGETQY
TRBV6-4	.	ASKGSESTDTQY
TRBV29-1	.	SVHRADYEQY
TRBV18	.	ASSLGNTIY
TRBV5-4	TRBD1	ASSSEGQGSNYGYT
TRBV29-1	.	SVAGMGNEQF
TRBV7-2	.	ASSSRLGAMSEKLF
TRBV5-8	.	ASSRSSGFGANVLT
TRBV19	.	ASRLLEGGSSYNEQF
TRBV7-9	TRBD1	ASSQDRGGEQY
TRBV10-3	TRBD1	AISVIGTGGYYGYT
TRBV19	TRBD1	ASRSGQVNEQF
TRBV5-1	.	ASSLAGRTTDTQY